These 25 T cell receptor beta chains originate from one sample sequenced in a study of blood T cell repertoires in COVID-19. The protocol was immunoSEQ multiplex PCR, while the TCRdb copy is restricted to in-frame clones and leaves out a portion. Here the sample spans 120,000 to 150,000 clones, roughly 85% being singletons. The sample comprised peripheral blood. The receptors shown here come from a man aged 45-60 years with acute or convalescent COVID-19.

DNA for the CDR3: TGTGCCAGCAGCTTTAGAATTGGGACAGGGTACGTCGGGCAGTATTTT. It encodes CASSFRIGTGYVGQYF. The chain recombines TRBV11-3 with TRBJ2-3; 9 nucleotides align to TRBD1. CDR1 and CDR2 (germline): SGHNT, YENEEA. The CDR3 is 16 amino acids. The J segment lost 11 bases and the V segment lost 3 bases, leaving 15 bases of the junction unmatched.

This sequence joins TRBV10-3 and TRBJ1-2, with a weak D call TRBD1 (6 bases). This CDR3 spans 13 amino acids. Germline V gives CDR1 ENHRY, CDR2 SYGVKD. Deletions cut 10 bases from V and 8 bases from J, with 20 bases between. CDR3 sequence: CATTGQEASGYTF. The CDR3 DNA follows: TGTGCCACAACAGGGCAGGAGGCATCGGGCTACACCTTC.

J is TRBJ2-2 and V is TRBV27; TRBD2 matches at 9 bases. V was pared by 0 bases and J by 3 bases, with 2 bases of the junction left unmatched. The CDR3 contains 16 residues. Germline CDR1 MNHEY, CDR2 SMNVEV (reference sequence). The CDR3 DNA follows: TGTGCCAGCAGTTTATCGGCGGGGGGGTACACCGGGGAGCTGTTTTTT. This codes for CASSLSAGGYTGELFF.

This clone was counted once. The chain joins TRBV5-5 to TRBJ1-2, with 7 bases fitting TRBD1. The CDR3 is 14 residues long. V trimming: 0 bases; J trimming: 5 bases; junction bases outside the gene matches: 4. Germline V gives CDR1 SGHKS, CDR2 YYEKEE (reference sequence). This CDR3 is CASSLAGQNYGYTF. CDR3 in DNA: TGTGCCAGCAGCTTGGCGGGACAGAATTATGGCTACACCTTC. Based on the CDR3 plus reference TRBV5-5 and TRBJ1-2, the full variable domain is DAGVTQSPTHLIKTRGQQVTLRCSPISGHKSVSWYQQVLGQGPQFIFQYYEKEERGRGNFPDRFSARQFPNYSSELNVNALLLGDSALYLCASSLAGQNYGYTFGSGTRLTVV.

The chain uses TRBV5-5 and TRBJ2-1; D is unresolved. The CDR3 sequence is 13 residues long. Germline CDR1 and CDR2: SGHKS and YYEKEE (reference sequence). Trimming pared 4 bases from V and 4 bases from J, leaving 9 bases between. DNA of the CDR3: TGTGCCAGCAGCCGCGGCACATACAATGAGCAGTTCTTC. As protein: CASSRGTYNEQFF.

The chain combines TRBV18 with TRBJ1-2, with TRBD1 as a possible D gene (5 bases). CDR1 is KGHSH, CDR2 LQKENI, per germline. The CDR3 has 12 amino acids. V was shortened by 5 bases and J by 6 bases, with 10 bases between the two germline ends. CDR3 DNA: TGTGCCAGCTCATTGGTAGGGGATGGCTACACCTTC. This codes for CASSLVGDGYTF. The variable domain in full, with the rest retrieved from reference TRBV18 and TRBJ1-2, is NAGVMQNPRHLVRRRGQEARLRCSPMKGHSHVYWYRQLPEEGLKFMVYLQKENIIDESGMPKERFSAEFPKEGPSILRIQQVVRGDSAAYFCASSLVGDGYTFGSGTRLTVV.

In its sample, this clone was seen once. The rearrangement joins TRBV24-1 to TRBJ2-3; tentatively, D is TRBD2 (7 bases). Trimming cost V 1 base and J 1 base, with 14 bases left between them. There are 17 residues in the CDR3. CDR1 is KGHDR and CDR2 is SFDVKD in the germline V gene. The CDR3 loop is CATSDFGGARGTDTQYF. The CDR3 nucleotides read TGTGCCACCAGTGATTTTGGGGGGGCACGTGGCACAGATACGCAGTATTTT.

V gene TRBV4-1 combines with J gene TRBJ1-4, with a tentative D call TRBD1 (6 bases). This CDR3 has 16 residues. V was pared by 1 base and J by 6 bases, with 15 bases between. Germline loops: CDR1 MGHRA, CDR2 YSYEKL. CDR3 protein: CASSQVPGAFYEKLFF. The CDR3 nucleotides read TGCGCCAGCAGCCAAGTCCCAGGGGCTTTTTATGAAAAACTGTTTTTT.

The chain couples TRBV30 to TRBJ1-5; D unresolved. This CDR3 is built from 15 residues. Trimming removed 0 bases from V and 2 bases from J, with 11 bases in between. Germline CDR1 reads GTSNPN; CDR2 reads SVGIG (reference sequence). The CDR3 sequence: CAWSVAVFGNQPQHF. The CDR3 DNA is TGTGCCTGGAGTGTAGCGGTGTTTGGCAATCAGCCCCAGCATTTT.

This chain connects TRBV5-1 to TRBJ2-7; 9 positions match TRBD2. This CDR3 comprises 14 residues. CDR1 and CDR2 from the germline V gene are SGHRS and YFSETQ. V was clipped by 1 base and J by 3 bases; unmatched bases: 2. The CDR3 sequence is CASSLISGSYEQYF. The CDR3 region has the DNA TGCGCCAGCAGCTTGATTAGCGGGAGCTACGAGCAGTACTTC.

The genes are TRBV11-2 and TRBJ2-5, with 7 bases aligning to TRBD2. After removal of 4 bases from V and 0 bases from J, the junction contained 2 bases not matched to a gene. The CDR3 has 14 amino acids. CDR1 SGHAT and CDR2 FQNNGV come from the germline V gene. The CDR3 DNA reads as TGTGCCAGCAGCTCAAGCGGGGACCAAGAGACCCAGTACTTC. Translated, it gives CASSSSGDQETQYF.

The rearrangement links TRBV12-5 to TRBJ1-1, with 12 bases identical to TRBD1. CDR1 is LGHNT and CDR2 is FRNRAP in the germline V gene. The CDR3 extends over 16 amino acids. The V and J ends lost 7 bases and 1 base, in that order; junction bases with no gene match: 7. This CDR3 is CASAWGTGGWNTEAFF. CDR3 in DNA: TGTGCTAGTGCTTGGGGGACAGGGGGCTGGAACACTGAAGCTTTCTTT.

This clone has more than one count but fewer than ten. The J gene is TRBJ1-1, the V gene TRBV5-1; D may be TRBD1 (6 bases). The V end lost 4 bases, the J end lost 6 bases, and 16 bases lay between the germline ends. In germline, CDR1 is SGHRS, CDR2 YFSETQ. There are 14 residues in the CDR3. The CDR3 protein is CASSEGQFAPEAFF. The CDR3 nucleotides are TGCGCCAGCAGCGAGGGACAATTTGCTCCTGAAGCTTTCTTT.

The rearrangement joins TRBV7-9 to TRBJ2-2; the D is unclear. Deletions cut 1 base from V and 3 bases from J, with 9 bases between. CDR1 is SEHNR and CDR2 is FQNEAQ in the germline V gene (reference sequence). The CDR3 is 15 amino acids. The CDR3 spells CASSLGLLDTGELFF. Written as DNA, the CDR3 is TGTGCCAGCAGCTTAGGGCTCTTGGACACCGGGGAGCTGTTTTTT.

The V gene is TRBV30, the J gene TRBJ2-2; perhaps TRBD1 as D (6 bases). This CDR3 is built from 14 residues. V dropped 5 bases and J dropped 5 bases, with 15 bases sitting between them. The germline CDR1 and CDR2 sequences are GTSNPN and SVGIG (reference sequence). CDR3 sequence (DNA): TGTGCCTGGGCGCCAGGGGCCCGGACCGGGGAGCTGTTTTTT. Residues: CAWAPGARTGELFF.

The chain carries TRBV18 and TRBJ2-2; 9 bases are a match to TRBD1. Looked up from germline, CDR1 is KGHSH and CDR2 is LQKENI. The CDR3 has 16 residues. The V and J ends lost 3 bases and 0 bases, in that order; junction bases with no gene match: 2. This chain's CDR3 is CASSPRDRANTGELFF. The CDR3 DNA reads as TGTGCCAGCTCACCTAGGGACAGGGCGAACACCGGGGAGCTGTTTTTT.

This clone was counted once. The chain is built from TRBV19 and TRBJ2-2, with 11 bases lining up with TRBD2. The germline V gene encodes CDR1 LNHDA and CDR2 SQIVND (reference sequence). J lost 8 bases, V lost 3 bases, and 8 bases had no gene match. The CDR3 consists of 16 residues. The CDR3 region has the DNA TGTGCCAGTAGTATTCTACTAGCGGGAGTTAAAGGGGAGCTGTTTTTT. Its protein is CASSILLAGVKGELFF.

This clone has more than one count but fewer than ten. The chain combines TRBV3-1 (or the pseudogene TRBV3-2) with TRBJ2-2, with D possibly being TRBD1 (5 bases). CDR3 length: 19 amino acids. Per germline, CDR1 LGHDT and CDR2 YNNKEL (reference sequence). Deletions cut 1 base from V and 3 bases from J, with 21 bases between. The CDR3 bases are TGTGCCAGCAGCCAAGGTTTTAGGAATGGTGGGGCCGACACCGGGGAGCTGTTTTTT. Translating it yields CASSQGFRNGGADTGELFF.

This chain uses TRBV9 with TRBJ2-7; a weak D match, TRBD1 (5 bases). Germline V gene sequence: CDR1 SGDLS, CDR2 YYNGEE. The CDR3 contains 14 residues. The germline V and J ends were trimmed by 1 base and 1 base, with 9 bases remaining between them. Here the CDR3 DNA reads TGTGCCAGCAGCGTAACAGGATCGTCCTACGAGCAGTACTTC. It encodes CASSVTGSSYEQYF. The entire variable domain, with the rest obtained from reference TRBV9 and TRBJ2-7, is as follows: DSGVTQTPKHLITATGQRVTLRCSPRSGDLSVYWYQQSLDQGLQFLIQYYNGEERAKGNILERFSAQQFPDLHSELNLSSLELGDSALYFCASSVTGSSYEQYFGPGTRLTVT.

The chain recombines TRBV5-4 with TRBJ2-1; the match to TRBD2 covers 8 bases. The CDR3 runs 15 residues. The V gene's germline CDR1 is SGHNT and CDR2 YYREEE (reference sequence). V dropped 2 bases and J dropped 9; count of bases not matched to a gene: 10. The CDR3 sequence: CASSLGAGEALEQFF. The CDR3 DNA follows: TGTGCCAGCAGCTTAGGAGCGGGGGAAGCCCTTGAGCAGTTCTTC. Full variable domain (outside the CDR3, taken from reference TRBV5-4 and TRBJ2-1): ETGVTQSPTHLIKTRGQQVTLRCSSQSGHNTVSWYQQALGQGPQFIFQYYREEENGRGNFPPRFSGLQFPNYSSELNVNALELDDSALYLCASSLGAGEALEQFFGPGTRLTVL.

The rearrangement joins TRBV28 to TRBJ1-4; D is unclear. Germline CDR1 MDHEN, CDR2 SYDVKM. Trimming stripped 5 bases from V and 7 bases from J, with 8 bases between. The length of the CDR3 is 12 residues. In DNA, the CDR3 is TGTGCCAGCAGTCCCCGCGGTGAAAAACTGTTTTTT. Translating it yields CASSPRGEKLFF.

The genes are TRBV6-1 and TRBJ1-2; perhaps TRBD1 as D (5 bases). V lost 0 bases to trimming and J lost 3 bases, with 11 bases between them. CDR3 length equals 15 residues. In germline, CDR1 is MNHNS, CDR2 SASEGT. For the CDR3, the DNA is TGTGCCAGCAGTGAAGCGGTAGGGGTTGACTATGGCTACACCTTC. Translated: CASSEAVGVDYGYTF.

The chain is built from TRBV12-3 or TRBV12-4 and TRBJ2-7, with 9 bases identical to TRBD2. The CDR3 spans 12 residues. J lost 5 bases, V lost 5 bases, and 1 base had no gene match. CDR3 residues: CASSRTSDEQYF. The DNA for the CDR3 is TGTGCCAGCAGTCGGACTAGCGACGAGCAGTACTTC.

The chain uses TRBV24-1 and TRBJ2-3; a possible D gene is TRBD2 (6 bases). Germline CDR1 reads KGHDR; CDR2 reads SFDVKD. V lost 5 bases and J lost 2, with 13 bases in between. The CDR3 totals 15 residues. DNA of the CDR3: TGTGCCACCAGTGTCCTTAGCGGAGTCACAGATACGCAGTATTTT. Translated, it gives CATSVLSGVTDTQYF.

The chain uses TRBV5-1 and TRBJ2-7, with TRBD2 matching 8 bases. CDR3 length: 14 residues. V gave up 0 bases and J gave up 3 bases; unmatched junction bases: 2. The germline V gene encodes CDR1 SGHRS and CDR2 YFSETQ. For the CDR3, the DNA is TGCGCCAGCAGCTTGGAGGCGGGAGGCTACGAGCAGTACTTC. Translated, it gives CASSLEAGGYEQYF.